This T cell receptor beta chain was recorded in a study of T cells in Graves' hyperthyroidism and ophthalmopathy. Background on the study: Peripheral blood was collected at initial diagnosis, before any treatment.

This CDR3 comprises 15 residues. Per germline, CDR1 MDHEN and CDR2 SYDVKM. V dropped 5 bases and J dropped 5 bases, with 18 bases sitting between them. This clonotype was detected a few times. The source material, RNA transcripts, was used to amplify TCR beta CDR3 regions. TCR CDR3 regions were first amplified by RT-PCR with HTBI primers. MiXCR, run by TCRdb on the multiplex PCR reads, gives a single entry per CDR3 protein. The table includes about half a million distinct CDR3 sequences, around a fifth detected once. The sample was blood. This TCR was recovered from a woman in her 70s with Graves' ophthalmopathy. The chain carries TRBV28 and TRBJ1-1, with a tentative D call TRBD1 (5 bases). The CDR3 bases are TGTGCCAGCAGTCGAACCTACGGGGGGGGAACTGAAGCTTTCTTT. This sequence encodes CASSRTYGGGTEAFF. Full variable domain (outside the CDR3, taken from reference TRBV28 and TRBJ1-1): DVKVTQSSRYLVKRTGEKVFLECVQDMDHENMFWYRQDPGLGLRLIYFSYDVKMKEKGDIPEGYSVSREKKERFSLILESASTNQTSMYLCASSRTYGGGTEAFFGQGTRLTVV.